Listed below are T cell receptor beta chains from one sample, sequenced in a study of cytomegalovirus exposure and HLA in healthy donors. TCRdb's copy holds only in-frame clones and misses some; the assay was immunoSEQ multiplex PCR. Here the sample spans roughly 150,000 clones, over 75% being singletons. Sequenced: PBMCs. The receptors originated from a male donor in good health and CMV-seronegative. Both conserved end residues are part of each CDR3. The D gene is left open where the match is weak. Clone size appears in some rows only: once, few, many, or a class for an expanded clone.

j_gene,abundance,v_gene,d_gene,CDR3nt,CDR3aa
TRBJ2-7,.,TRBV4-1,TRBD2,TGCGCCAGCAGCCAAGTGCTAGCGGGAGGATCCTACGAGCAGTACTTC,CASSQVLAGGSYEQYF
TRBJ2-7,few,TRBV7-9,TRBD2,TGTGCCAGCAGCTTGACTAGCGGCTCCGGCGAGCAGTACTTC,CASSLTSGSGEQYF
TRBJ2-5,.,TRBV9,TRBD2,TGTGCCAGCAGCACAGCGGGAGGACAAGAGACCCAGTACTTC,CASSTAGGQETQYF
TRBJ2-1,.,TRBV4-3,.,TGCGCCAGCAGCCAAGTGGGGGGCAATGAGCAGTTCTTC,CASSQVGGNEQFF
TRBJ1-1,.,TRBV11-2,TRBD1,TGTGCCAGCGGGGGGACAGGGAGGACTGAAGCTTTCTTT,CASGGTGRTEAFF
TRBJ2-2,.,TRBV6-5,.,TGTGCCAGCAGTTACCTTGTTAACACCGGGGAGCTGTTTTTT,CASSYLVNTGELFF
TRBJ2-2,.,TRBV9,TRBD1,TGTGCCAGTAAGGGGGCGCCGAGCACCGGGGAGCTGTTTTTT,CASKGAPSTGELFF
TRBJ2-7,.,TRBV2,.,TGTGCCAGTGGCGATGACAGCCCCTACGAGCAGTACTTC,CASGDDSPYEQYF
TRBJ2-7,.,TRBV13,.,TGTGCCAGCAGCCTACCGACAGACTACGAGCAGTACTTC,CASSLPTDYEQYF
TRBJ1-2,.,TRBV14,.,TGTGCCAGCAGCCAGGGCCCGGCCGAGAACTATGGCTACACCTTC,CASSQGPAENYGYTF
TRBJ2-1,.,TRBV9,TRBD2,TGTGCCAGCAGCGTCTCCCTAGCGGGAGACGTCGATGAGCAGTTCTTC,CASSVSLAGDVDEQFF
TRBJ2-7,.,TRBV29-1,TRBD2,TGCAGCGCTGAAGAGGTCAGCTCTAGCGGGAGCTCCTACGAGCAGTACTTC,CSAEEVSSSGSSYEQYF
TRBJ2-7,.,TRBV7-8,TRBD1,TGTGCCAGCAGCCTAGGGACAGGGATAACGTACGAGCAGTACTTC,CASSLGTGITYEQYF
TRBJ2-3,.,TRBV19,TRBD2,TGTGCCAGTAGTATCACTAGCGCCGGATCGCAGTATTTT,CASSITSAGSQYF
TRBJ2-7,.,TRBV23-1,.,TGCGCCAGCAGTCGGGGGCGGGTGTACGAGCAGTACTTC,CASSRGRVYEQYF
TRBJ1-1,.,TRBV19,.,TGTGCCAGTAGTATGACCGGGGTTACTGAAGCTTTCTTT,CASSMTGVTEAFF
TRBJ1-4,.,TRBV13,.,TGTGCCAGCAGCCTAAGGACGGCAGGGAGGGAAAAACTGTTTTTT,CASSLRTAGREKLFF
TRBJ1-2,.,TRBV27,.,TGTGCCAGCAGATCGGGAGGGGTGTATCACTATGGCTACACCTTC,CASRSGGVYHYGYTF
TRBJ2-2,.,TRBV2,.,TGTGCCAGCAGTCCACGGGGGGCGTTAACCGGGGAGCTGTTTTTT,CASSPRGALTGELFF
TRBJ2-1,.,TRBV12-1,.,TGTGCCAGCAGCTTTGGTGGAGGGCCTAGCGGACCCCAGGGGTCCTACAATGAGCAGTTCTTC,CASSFGGGPSGPQGSYNEQFF
TRBJ2-7,.,TRBV7-9,.,TGTTCCAGCAGCCTAGGGCGAGTGACAGAGAGGACCTACGAGCAGTACTTC,CSSSLGRVTERTYEQYF
TRBJ2-5,.,TRBV2,TRBD1,TGTGCCAGCAGTGAATTCGACAGGGTCTACCAAGAGACCCAGTACTTC,CASSEFDRVYQETQYF
TRBJ2-7,.,TRBV28,.,TGTGCCAGCAGAGAGCGCAGCTCCTACGAGCAGTACTTC,CASRERSSYEQYF
TRBJ2-1,.,TRBV30,TRBD2,TGTGCCTGGAGTACCGACAGGACTAGCGGGAGGGCCAATGAGCAGTTCTTC,CAWSTDRTSGRANEQFF
TRBJ2-3,once,TRBV9,.,TGTGCCAGCAGCCACGGGAGAACCGAACTCACAGATACGCAGTATTTT,CASSHGRTELTDTQYF
TRBJ1-4,.,TRBV27,TRBD1,TGTGCCAACCCGGGACAGGGGGCAAGTGGAACTAATGAAAAACTGTTTTTT,CANPGQGASGTNEKLFF
TRBJ2-5,.,TRBV18,.,TGTGCCAGCTCTACCTTGGCCCAAGAGACCCAGTACTTC,CASSTLAQETQYF
TRBJ1-1,.,TRBV19,.,TGTGCCAGTAGGTGGGGGCTGAGGGCTGAAGCTTTCTTT,CASRWGLRAEAFF
TRBJ2-1,few,TRBV25-1,.,TGTGCCAGCAGTGATTCGGGCTACAATGAGCAGTTCTTC,CASSDSGYNEQFF
TRBJ1-5,.,TRBV19,TRBD1,TGTGCCAGCGGACAGGGGCCGCAGCCCCAGCATTTT,CASGQGPQPQHF
TRBJ1-1,.,TRBV5-4,TRBD1,TGTGCCAGCAGCCCACACTCCGGGACAGGGGATTACACTGAAGCTTTCTTT,CASSPHSGTGDYTEAFF
TRBJ2-2,.,TRBV7-2,TRBD2,TGTGCCAGCAGTCCTAGCGGGAGGCTGAACACCGGGGAGCTGTTTTTT,CASSPSGRLNTGELFF
TRBJ1-4,once,TRBV7-9,TRBD1,TGTGCCAGCAGCCCCGCTAAGGGGGACAGGGATGAAAAACTGTTTTTT,CASSPAKGDRDEKLFF
TRBJ1-1,.,TRBV4-3,.,TGCGCCAGTCGGGGACACTACACTGAAGCTTTCTTT,CASRGHYTEAFF
TRBJ2-2,.,TRBV9,.,TGTGCCAGCACGGGGAGTACCGGGGAGCTGTTTTTT,CASTGSTGELFF
TRBJ2-6,.,TRBV7-2,.,TGTGCCAGCACCGCGGGACAGCACTCCTACCCTTCTGGGGCCAACGTCCTGACTTTC,CASTAGQHSYPSGANVLTF
TRBJ2-7,.,TRBV6-5,TRBD2,TGTGCCAGCAGTCCGCGGGAGGTGATCCACGAGCAGTACTTC,CASSPREVIHEQYF
TRBJ2-1,.,TRBV19,TRBD2,TGTGCCAGTATGGGGGGAGGGGAGCAGTTCTTC,CASMGGGEQFF
TRBJ1-2,.,TRBV7-2,TRBD1,TGTGCCAGCAGCCCAGACAGGGCCTATGGCTACACCTTC,CASSPDRAYGYTF
TRBJ1-2,.,TRBV28,.,TGTGCCAGCAGCTCAGGGCAGGGCGCTAACTATGGCTACACCTTC,CASSSGQGANYGYTF
TRBJ2-1,once,TRBV5-6,TRBD2,TGTGCCAGCAGCTTTATGCTAGCGGGAGGCTCCTACAATGAGCAGTTCTTC,CASSFMLAGGSYNEQFF
TRBJ2-7,once,TRBV27,TRBD2,TGTGCCAGCAGTTCCGGGACTAGGGACTACGAGCAGTACTTC,CASSSGTRDYEQYF
TRBJ1-1,.,TRBV5-1,.,TGCGCCAGCAGACCCAGTGGCACTGAAGCTTTCTTT,CASRPSGTEAFF
TRBJ2-7,.,TRBV5-1,.,TGCGCCAGCAGCGGGGACAATTCCTACGAGCAGTACTTC,CASSGDNSYEQYF
TRBJ2-2,once,TRBV28,TRBD2,TGTGCCAGCAGTTTAGTGGGAGGGACCGGGGAGCTGTTTTTT,CASSLVGGTGELFF
TRBJ1-4,.,TRBV15,.,TGTGCCACCAGCAGAGATTCCACAACTAATGAAAAACTGTTTTTT,CATSRDSTTNEKLFF
TRBJ2-4,.,TRBV30,TRBD2,TGTGCCCTCAAACGGGGGGCGGGAGGGCCTAACATTCAGTACTTC,CALKRGAGGPNIQYF
TRBJ2-5,.,TRBV11-2,TRBD2,TGTGCCAGCAGCTTCGGCGGACTAGGAGAGACCCAGTACTTC,CASSFGGLGETQYF